Listed below are T cell receptor beta chains from one sample, sequenced in a study of shared clonotypes between healthy human individuals. Sequencing was performed with immunoSEQ multiplex PCR; in TCRdb, only in-frame clones are kept and a portion is missing. The top ten clones hold 12% of a sample with some 530,000 clones, roughly 80% of them seen once. Source material: PBMCs. These receptors were taken from a woman in her forties in good health. Some clones in this sample may be carry-over from other donors' samples. The CDR3 runs from the conserved cysteine through the conserved F or W. D genes are given only for firm matches. Part of the rows lack a size; the others show once, few, many or a class for expanded clones.

j_call d_call clone_size v_call cdr3_length cdr3_nt cdr3_aa
TRBJ2-2 NA NA TRBV5-1 14 TGCGCCAGCAGCTTGACAGCGAACACCGGGGAGCTGTTTTTT CASSLTANTGELFF
TRBJ1-5 TRBD1 NA TRBV28 14 TGTGCCAGCAGTTTACAAGGGGGCGAACAGCCCCAGCATTTT CASSLQGGEQPQHF
TRBJ1-1 TRBD1 NA TRBV2 15 TGTGCCAGCAGTAACTGGGACAGAGGGGTAACTGAAGCTTTCTTT CASSNWDRGVTEAFF
TRBJ1-5 NA NA TRBV29-1 14 TGCAGCGTTACCGACAGTAATAGCAATCAGCCCCAGCATTTT CSVTDSNSNQPQHF
TRBJ2-7 NA NA TRBV10-3 15 TGTGCCATCAGTCCTCTAGCGCCAGAAAACTACGAGCAGTACTTC CAISPLAPENYEQYF
TRBJ1-1 NA few TRBV7-9 12 TGTGCCAGCAGCCGGGACATCGATCAAGCTTTCTTT CASSRDIDQAFF
TRBJ1-1 NA NA TRBV28 14 TGTGCCAGCAAAGTCGGTGGAGAGAACACTGAAGCTTTCTTT CASKVGGENTEAFF
TRBJ2-1 NA NA TRBV2 14 TGTGCCAGCAGCGACAGGACCTCCTACAATGAGCAGTTCTTC CASSDRTSYNEQFF
TRBJ1-2 NA NA TRBV6-4 14 TGTGCCAGCAGTGACTCGACTAGATCCTATGGCTACACCTTC CASSDSTRSYGYTF
TRBJ2-1 NA few TRBV6-4 14 TGTGCCAGCAGTGACTCGGGGGACTACAATGAGCAGTTCTTC CASSDSGDYNEQFF
TRBJ2-5 TRBD2 NA TRBV18 16 TGTGCCAGCTCACCTTCAGGGAGGGGAGTCCAAGAGACCCAGTACTTC CASSPSGRGVQETQYF
TRBJ2-3 TRBD2 NA TRBV14 15 TGTGCCAGCAGCCTAGCGGGAGTGGGCGCAGATACGCAGTATTTT CASSLAGVGADTQYF
TRBJ2-5 TRBD2 NA TRBV28 15 TGTGCCAGCAGTTTGTCGGCGGGAGACCAAGAGACCCAGTACTTC CASSLSAGDQETQYF
TRBJ2-5 NA NA TRBV18 13 TGTGCCAGCTCACCCCAGCGGGAAGAGACCCAGTACTTC CASSPQREETQYF
TRBJ2-1 NA once TRBV2 14 TGTGCCAGCAGTACGGGAGTATCCTACAATGAGCAGTTCTTC CASSTGVSYNEQFF
TRBJ2-1 NA NA TRBV7-2 15 TGTGCCAGCAGCCCCGAAGCTACGTACTACAATGAGCAGTTCTTC CASSPEATYYNEQFF
TRBJ2-1 NA NA TRBV28 11 TGTGCCAGCCTAGCGTACAATGAGCAGTTCTTC CASLAYNEQFF
TRBJ1-1 NA few TRBV4-2 13 TGTGCCAGCAGCCAAGATCAGGACGCTGAAGCTTTCTTT CASSQDQDAEAFF
TRBJ2-7 TRBD1 many TRBV18 14 TGTGCCAGCTCACCAGGGACAGGTCCCTACGAGCAGTACTTC CASSPGTGPYEQYF
TRBJ1-2 NA NA TRBV6-5 12 TGTGCCACCGCGGGGGCCGTTGCTGGCTACACCTTC CATAGAVAGYTF
TRBJ2-1 TRBD2 many TRBV5-1 17 TGCGCCAGCAGCTTGGCTCCGGGAGGCCCCTCGAACAATGAGCAGTTCTTC CASSLAPGGPSNNEQFF
TRBJ2-1 NA NA TRBV28 13 TGTGCCAGCAGGAAAACTAGTAACAATGAGCAGTTCTTC CASRKTSNNEQFF
TRBJ1-1 NA few TRBV27 13 TGTGCCAGCGGGGACCGTCAAGGCACTGAAGCTTTCTTT CASGDRQGTEAFF
TRBJ1-4 NA NA TRBV13 15 TGTGCCAGCAGCCCCAGACCGCTCTCCGGTGAAAAACTGTTTTTT CASSPRPLSGEKLFF
TRBJ2-2 NA NA TRBV27 13 TGTGCCAGCAGTTTATCGTGGGCCGGGGAGCTGTTTTTT CASSLSWAGELFF
TRBJ1-1 NA once TRBV28 14 TGTGCCAGCAGTCCCCCGGGATTGAACACTGAAGCTTTCTTT CASSPPGLNTEAFF
TRBJ1-3 NA NA TRBV7-9 15 TGTGCCAGCAGCTTGGGCAGCCCGGGGGGAAACACCATATATTTT CASSLGSPGGNTIYF
TRBJ2-2 NA NA TRBV30 14 TGTGCCTGGAGTGTACGGCGGGATGGCGGGGAGCTGTTTTTT CAWSVRRDGGELFF
TRBJ2-1 NA NA TRBV10-3 17 TGTGCCATCAGCTCATCTCAGGGAGCTCAAAAGTACAATGAGCAGTTCTTC CAISSSQGAQKYNEQFF
TRBJ2-1 TRBD2 NA TRBV9 14 TGTGCCAGCAGCGTACTAGCGGGAGCCCATGAGCAGTTCTTC CASSVLAGAHEQFF
TRBJ1-2 NA NA TRBV29-1 13 TGCAGCGTTCGCACCCAGGGCAACTATGGCTACACCTTC CSVRTQGNYGYTF
TRBJ1-1 TRBD1 NA TRBV6-1 13 TGTGCCACCTTCCGGGACAGGGCCACTGAAGCTTTCTTT CATFRDRATEAFF
TRBJ2-2 NA NA TRBV7-7 14 TGTGCCAGCAGCCCAGGTCCCCAGGTCGGGGAGCTGTTTTTT CASSPGPQVGELFF
TRBJ1-2 NA once TRBV28 14 TGTGCCAGCAGTGCGGGGCCAGAGTACTATGGCTACACCTTC CASSAGPEYYGYTF
TRBJ1-2 TRBD1 NA TRBV19 17 TGTGCCAGTAGTTTGCGATACACTGGGACAGGAGCTTTAGGCTACACCTTC CASSLRYTGTGALGYTF
TRBJ1-2 NA NA TRBV7-2 13 TGTGCCAGCAGCTCCGGGACCCCGGGGGGCTACACCTTC CASSSGTPGGYTF
TRBJ2-5 NA NA TRBV6-1 13 TGTGCCAGCAGACTCACAGGGCAAGAGACCCAGTACTTC CASRLTGQETQYF
TRBJ2-2 TRBD2 NA TRBV11-2 18 TGTGCCAGCAGCTTAGGAGTTCTAACCGGGACTAGCGGGAGTAAGCTGTTTTTT CASSLGVLTGTSGSKLFF
TRBJ2-2 TRBD2 NA TRBV11-2 14 TGTGCCAGCCGTCAACTAGCGAGCACCGGGGAGCTGTTTTTT CASRQLASTGELFF
TRBJ2-2 NA NA TRBV5-1 15 TGCGCCAGCAGCACTGATAACTCCGGCACCGGGGAGCTGTTTTTT CASSTDNSGTGELFF
TRBJ2-7 NA NA TRBV28 13 TGTGCCAGCAGTTTAGGACAGAACTACGAGCAGTACTTC CASSLGQNYEQYF
TRBJ2-5 NA NA TRBV11-2 16 TGTGCCAGCAGCTTATGGCAGGGAACGACCCAAGAGACCCAGTACTTC CASSLWQGTTQETQYF
TRBJ2-5 TRBD2 NA TRBV7-3 15 TGTGCCAGCAGCAAGGGACTAGCGGGACCGGAGACCCAGTACTTC CASSKGLAGPETQYF
TRBJ2-5 NA NA TRBV30 13 TGTGCCTGGAGTGTAATCGGGGGTGAGACCCAGTACTTC CAWSVIGGETQYF
TRBJ2-3 TRBD2 NA TRBV10-3 17 TGTGCCATCAGTGGGGCAGTGGGACTAGCGGGGGGAGATACGCAGTATTTT CAISGAVGLAGGDTQYF
TRBJ1-5 NA few TRBV27 14 TGTGCCAGCAGTTTACGGCAGGAGGATCAGCCCCAGCATTTT CASSLRQEDQPQHF
TRBJ1-5 NA NA TRBV7-2 15 TGTGCCAGCAGCGCCCAGGGGAGCGAAGGGCAGCCCCAGCATTTT CASSAQGSEGQPQHF
TRBJ2-3 TRBD2 NA TRBV5-1 16 TGCGCCAGCAGCGTCGCGTCGGGAGGGACTGGAGATACGCAGTATTTT CASSVASGGTGDTQYF